The T cell receptor beta chain under discussion was sequenced for a study of blood T cell repertoires in COVID-19 (dated by TCRdb to the early 2020s). Study-wide context: Samples covering the acute and convalescent phases of COVID-19 were provided by collaborators in the United States, Italy and Spain. Nearly every sample came with metadata listing a de-identified subject ID, COVID-19 status, age in years and sex. Where available, HLA class I and class II types were taken from metadata supplied by the sample provider and were not determined by assay-based typing. The prospective study material was composed of cDNA or gDNA derived from T cells, B-cell-depleted T cells, or PBMCs. The samples were drawn from the first 160 participants of the ongoing ImmuneRACE study and from 1,254 subjects provided by 6 global collaborators. The dataset comprised deeply sampled blood TCRbeta repertoires from subjects exposed to, actively infected with, or recovered from COVID-19. A freely available public database, intended as a resource for researchers studying the immune response to SARS-CoV-2, is where the repertoires were released. On the study overall, not on this receptor specifically: The quantity of clinical and demographic metadata differed by source and by participant and was supplied without curation.

The cysteine opens and the phenylalanine closes a CDR3 of 15 amino acids. The DNA shown is the 45-base CDR3, in frame from base 1. The germline V gene sets CDR1 to SGHRS and CDR2 to YFSETQ. V is shortened by 0 bases, J by 5 bases, and the region joining them spans 11 bases. One collaborating source in Seattle enrolled patients while the patients were actively infected and followed the patients over time throughout the course of disease. Each collaborating institution followed its own protocols to collect whole blood in K2EDTA tubes. Collaborator samples were shipped for TCRbeta analysis as frozen whole blood, isolated PBMCs, or DNA extracted from either sample type. The immunoSEQ Assay, a bias-controlled multiplex PCR, was used to amplify TCRbeta CDR3 regions from genomic DNA. Regarding the original processing steps: The number of nucleated cells in each sample was estimated from the amplification of reference gene primers within the assay. To quantify the absolute abundance of each unique TCRbeta CDR3 rearrangement, sequence reads were collapsed and filtered. For each sample, productive Simpson clonality was calculated as the square root of Simpson's diversity index across productive rearrangements. Drawn from immuneACCESS, this table holds only the in-frame rearrangements with V and J called that TCRdb kept. Clones are partly lost; checked studies trace under half to an unresolved V gene and leave the rest unexplained. The DNA was the basis for D and trimming; V, J and clone size are from that table. The sample yields some 180,000 clones; more than 80% were counted once. The top ten clonotypes cover 11% of the sample.

As to this clone: Its recognized antigen is unknown. Nothing much larger sits one base from this clone, and base qualities are not available.

The rearranged segments are TRBV5-1 and TRBJ2-2; the D segment could be TRBD1, given 5 matching bases. The sequence derives from a woman aged 40 to 50 with COVID-19, enrolled during active disease. The sample taken for sequencing was peripheral blood. In nucleotide form, the sequence is TGCGCCAGCAGCTTGGTAACACCAGGGACCGGGGAGCTGTTTTTT. Translated, it reads CASSLVTPGTGELFF. The variable domain in full, with residues beyond the CDR3 obtained from the reference TRBV5-1 and TRBJ2-2 genes, is KAGVTQTPRYLIKTRGQQVTLSCSPISGHRSVSWYQQTPGQGLQFLFEYFSETQRNKGNFPGRFSGRQFSNSRSEMNVSTLELGDSALYLCASSLVTPGTGELFFGEGSRLTVL.